This T cell receptor beta chain was retrieved from a study of regulatory T cells in long-lasting Graves disease. Findings and caveats of the study: TRBV28 was favored in persistent disease, as were TRBJ1-2 and TRBJ2-5.

Stated time point: newly diagnosed GD, antithyroid drugs for less than 3 months. The TCR library used RNA extracted from PBMCs. Many counts were recorded for this clonotype. Its antigen is undetermined. The CDR3 is 15 amino acids. The germline CDR1 and CDR2 sequences are DFQATT and SNEGSKA (reference sequence). Trimming took 4 bases from V and 2 from J, leaving 16 bases between them. Building the TCR beta libraries relied on iRepertoire HTBI primers, and CDR3 regions underwent Arm-PCR. Via MiXCR, TCRdb re-called the multiplex PCR reads, giving one row per CDR3 protein. The table lists about 530,000 distinct CDR3 sequences, roughly 16% of them singletons, with roughly 25% in the top ten. In addition, the sample was reused for a study of T cells in Graves' hyperthyroidism and ophthalmopathy.

The chain joins TRBV20-1 to TRBJ2-3; D uncertain. The receptor was derived from a woman aged 35-60 years with Graves disease. The material sequenced was peripheral blood mononuclear cells (PBMCs), taken at new diagnosis, from a patient treated with antithyroid drugs. DNA for the CDR3: TGCAGTGCTACCCGCCGGGTGGCAACCACAGATACGCAGTATTTT. It specifies CSATRRVATTDTQYF.